The table lists the clone carrying this T cell receptor (beta chain) with many counts. The sample originates from a study of neurological immune-mediated disorders. cDNA synthesis was performed by 5'RACE with 10-nucleotide random UMIs. Sequencing runs each generated in excess of 180 million TCR-beta sequences derived from 15-18 subjects. TCRdb re-analysed the 5' RACE reads in MiXCR, keeping a single row per CDR3 protein. This sample has 45,000 or so distinct CDR3 sequences; around 2.9% occur once, and the top ten carry approximately 16%. The sample was PBMCs. The clonotype comes from a woman aged 45-65 years with multiple sclerosis.

The CDR3 protein is CASSLFGREGPQHF. CDR3 in DNA: TGCGCCAGCAGCTTATTTGGCAGGGAGGGGCCCCAGCATTTT. The genes are TRBV5-1 and TRBJ1-5; weak D call: TRBD1 (5 bases). Trimming removed 2 bases at V and 9 bases at J, with 15 bases between. The CDR3 is 14 residues long. From germline, CDR1 is SGHRS and CDR2 YFSETQ.